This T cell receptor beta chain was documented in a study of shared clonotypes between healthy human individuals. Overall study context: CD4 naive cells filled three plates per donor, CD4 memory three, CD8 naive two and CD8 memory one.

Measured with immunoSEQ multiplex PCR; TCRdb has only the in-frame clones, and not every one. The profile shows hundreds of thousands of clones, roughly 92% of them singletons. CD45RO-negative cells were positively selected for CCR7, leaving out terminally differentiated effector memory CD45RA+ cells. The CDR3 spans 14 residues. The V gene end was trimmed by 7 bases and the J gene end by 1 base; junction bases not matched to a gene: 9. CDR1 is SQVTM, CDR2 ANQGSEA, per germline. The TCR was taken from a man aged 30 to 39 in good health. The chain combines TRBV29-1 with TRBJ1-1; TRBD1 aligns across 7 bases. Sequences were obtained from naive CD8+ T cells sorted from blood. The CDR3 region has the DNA TGCAGCGGATTGGGGACAGACAAGAACACTGAAGCTTTCTTT. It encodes CSGLGTDKNTEAFF.